Listed below are T cell receptor beta chains from one sample, sequenced in a study of shared clonotypes between healthy human individuals. Here immunoSEQ multiplex PCR was the method, and the copy in TCRdb shows in-frame clones only, minus some. The repertoire includes 1,400,000 or so clones, about 98.5% of them detected once, and around 0.33% sits in the top ten. Sequencing input: naive CD4+ T cells sorted from blood. Receptors were obtained from a young man in good health. The CDR3 runs from the conserved cysteine through the conserved F or W. Fields, in order: CDR3 length, V gene, J gene, CDR3 protein.

12	TRBV28	TRBJ1-5	CASSLRWQPQHF
16	TRBV4-2	TRBJ2-7	CASSQLAGGLSYEQYF
14	TRBV28	TRBJ2-7	CASSLDRVVYEQYF
15	TRBV18	TRBJ2-7	CASSKGTTGVYEQYF
15	TRBV5-4	TRBJ1-1	CASSGRRGGNTEAFF
15	TRBV5-4	TRBJ1-1	CASSLVGSMNTEAFF
12	TRBV18	TRBJ1-2	CASSQSVYGYTF
13	TRBV28	TRBJ2-1	CASRSNSVGEQFF
12	TRBV29-1	TRBJ1-3	CSGRGNGNTIYF
12	TRBV7-9	TRBJ2-7	CASSFNNGEQYF
14	TRBV7-2	TRBJ1-1	CASSLSSQNTEAFF
15	TRBV2	TRBJ2-4	CASRGGQLAKNIQYF
12	TRBV11-2	TRBJ2-1	CASSLQGNEQFF
15	TRBV11-2	TRBJ2-5	CASSSRPTGQETQYF
15	TRBV15	TRBJ2-1	CATSSTGGAYNEQFF
12	TRBV6-6	TRBJ1-4	CASSLARAKLFF
12	TRBV10-3	TRBJ2-2	CAIRGKTGELFF
14	TRBV6-5	TRBJ1-1	CASTPDRGNTEAFF
15	TRBV2	TRBJ2-2	CASKGLAANTGELFF
17	TRBV5-4	TRBJ1-1	CASSQGQGARMDTEAFF
13	TRBV9	TRBJ1-1	CASSAIRASEAFF
14	TRBV2	TRBJ1-4	CASRGSGFNEKLFF
15	TRBV28	TRBJ1-1	CASSLGAKPDTEAFF
15	TRBV19	TRBJ1-3	CASSTDTRSGNTIYF
12	TRBV6-1	TRBJ2-1	CASSDGRGGQFF
14	TRBV10-3	TRBJ2-7	CAISDGTGGYEQYF
12	TRBV29-1	TRBJ2-7	CSVGQGAGEQYF
13	TRBV5-1	TRBJ2-1	CASRLAGVGEQFF
15	TRBV6-1	TRBJ2-5	CASRRQGVGQETQYF
13	TRBV19	TRBJ1-2	CASSTRREDGYTF
9	TRBV7-9	TRBJ2-1	CAVGNEQFF
11	TRBV15	TRBJ1-5	CATSRTGMQHF
15	TRBV7-7	TRBJ2-1	CASSLAIGPPNEQFF
13	TRBV4-2	TRBJ2-1	CASSQLHYNEQFF
16	TRBV21-1	TRBJ2-6	CASRPRGHAGANVLTF
16	TRBV19	TRBJ2-7	CASSSSRQVKSYEQYF
15	TRBV5-1	TRBJ2-1	CASSPGGRADNEQFF
14	TRBV7-2	TRBJ1-1	CASSTRQGVVEAFF
13	TRBV18	TRBJ1-2	CASSPISTAGYTF
15	TRBV7-2	TRBJ2-1	CASSPGRSSYNEQFF
13	TRBV6-1	TRBJ1-1	CATRRTGKTEAFF
13	TRBV10-1	TRBJ2-1	CASSTGPVDEQFF
14	TRBV6-5	TRBJ1-2	CASSYGKGNYGYTF
14	TRBV6-5	TRBJ1-5	CATSTQGSVQPQHF
15	TRBV11-3	TRBJ2-3	CASSAQGALTDTQYF
16	TRBV10-3	TRBJ2-2	CAISEEAGGNTGELFF
14	TRBV19	TRBJ2-7	CASRRSGTSYEQYF
15	TRBV7-9	TRBJ1-4	CASSPPGQENEKLFF
15	TRBV27	TRBJ2-3	CASSSNSRSTDTQYF
16	TRBV6-6	TRBJ1-5	CASSYRTDYSNQPQHF
18	TRBV6-1	TRBJ2-3	CASSEEPRLAGVEDTQYF
12	TRBV25-1	TRBJ1-2	CASSEYGLGYTF
15	TRBV13	TRBJ2-7	CASSLAGAHSYEQYF
15	TRBV7-9	TRBJ2-2	CASSLGSGTTGELFF